This TCR beta chain was sequenced during a study of vaccination effects on CD4 cells after COVID-19. Broader study findings: Late in the post-vaccination period, infection-induced and vaccine-induced clones underwent marked clonal contraction.

The method was immunoSEQ multiplex PCR; TCRdb's version includes in-frame clones alone and lacks a portion of them. There are just under 75,000 clones in the sample; around 74% occur only once, and around 2.9% lies in the top ten. Viral peptide pool expansion of antigen-specific CD4+ T cells preceded sequencing in the ViraFEST assay. Isolation of CD4+ T cells took place after approximately 10 days of culture. Nucleocapsid antibodies were negative in the vaccine recipients, who had never had SARS-CoV-2 infection. A word on this clone: Its antigen is currently unknown.

The sequence came from a human donor who received a COVID-19 vaccine. The specimen comprised CD4+ T cells from PBMCs cultured with HCoV-NL63 spike peptides, sampled before COVID-19 vaccination.

CDR3 sequence reads: CASSRYWDHSSSTDTQYF. Here the CDR3 DNA reads TGTGCCAGTAGTCGATACTGGGATCATTCCTCTAGCACAGATACGCAGTATTTT. The J gene is TRBJ2-3, the V gene TRBV19; no clear D. V was pared by 5 bases and J by 0 bases, with 21 bases between. This CDR3 contains 18 residues. Germline CDR1 and CDR2: LNHDA and SQIVND (reference sequence).